This T cell receptor (beta chain) was retrieved from a study of CD8 T cells in ankylosing spondylitis. The study's findings and limits: A TCR beta motif of eight or nine highly homologous variants seemed to mark ankylosing spondylitis blood. Several of the motif variants were reported before in synovial fluid and blood from reactive arthritis. Clones that were linked to disease were CD8+ and were relatively rare in peripheral blood.

Quantitative molecular-barcoded 5'-RACE generated the TCR beta libraries. Each CDR3 protein gets one entry after TCRdb re-called the 5' RACE reads with MiXCR. The data contain 36,000 or so distinct CDR3 sequences, roughly 13% of them seen just once; the ten biggest clones take up around 33%. Concerning this clonotype: As yet, its antigen is unknown.

The V gene's germline CDR1 is MRHNA and CDR2 SNTAGT. The junction had 6 bases not matched to a gene; V was cut back by 8 bases and J by 4 bases. This CDR3 is 15 amino acids long. Sequencing was carried out using synovial fluid, either unsorted or a sorted T cell fraction (not recorded which). The chain couples TRBV6-4 to TRBJ2-1, with 12 bases fitting TRBD2. The sequence was collected from a male donor with ankylosing spondylitis. In DNA, the CDR3 is TGTGCCAGCTCGCCTAGCGGGGGGGGTTACAATGAGCAGTTCTTC. This translates into CASSPSGGGYNEQFF.